This T cell receptor beta chain is drawn from a study of cytomegalovirus exposure and HLA in healthy donors. Germline lookup yields CDR1 LGHNA and CDR2 YNFKEQ. With 1 base clipped from V and 5 bases from J, the junction kept 10 bases outside the gene matches. This CDR3 is built from 16 residues. The primer mix had 60 Vbeta and 13 Jbeta primers. Data came from immunoSEQ multiplex PCR; TCRdb stores just in-frame clones and leaves some out. The table has over 80,000 clones, around 80% seen once; the top ten hold about 5.5%. The chain recombines TRBV4-2 with TRBJ1-1, with 7 positions matching TRBD1. The clonotype was recovered from a man in his forties or fifties in good health and CMV-seropositive. The sequencing input was PBMCs. The DNA of the CDR3 is TGTGCCAGCAGCCAAGCGAGACAGGGATTGGATACTGAAGCTTTCTTT. Translating it yields CASSQARQGLDTEAFF.